The 7 T cell receptor beta chains below all came from one sample that was sequenced in a study of CD8 T cells in Susac syndrome. Reverse transcription of about 0.45 to 1 ug RNA was performed with random hexamers. TCRdb called the immunoSEQ multiplex PCR reads again in MiXCR, with one record for every CDR3 protein. The top ten clones hold approximately 0.094% of a sample with about 240,000 distinct CDR3 sequences, 96% of them seen once. The source material was CD4+ T cells from PBMCs. The receptor set was obtained from a human donor with Susac syndrome.

The chain is built from TRBV30 and TRBJ2-2, with 8 bases aligning to TRBD2. CDR1 is GTSNPN, CDR2 SVGIG, per germline (reference sequence). The CDR3 length is 13 residues. Unmatched junction bases numbered 2, after V lost 4 bases and J lost 4 bases. The CDR3 loop is CAWKREGTGELFF. Written as DNA, the CDR3 is TGTGCCTGGAAACGGGAGGGCACCGGGGAGCTGTTTTTT.

The V gene is TRBV12-3 or TRBV12-4, the J gene TRBJ2-7; D gene ambiguous. V lost 3 bases and J 11 bases, leaving 11 bases between the germline ends. This CDR3 region has 11 residues. The CDR3 here is CASSFDRKKYF. The CDR3 coding sequence is TGTGCCAGCAGTTTCGACCGCAAGAAGTACTTC.

The chain links TRBV29-1 to TRBJ2-5, with 9 bases that match TRBD2. Trimming took 4 bases from V and 3 from J; bases not matched to a gene: 9. Germline V gene data show CDR1 as SQVTM and CDR2 as ANQGSEA. The CDR3 has 15 amino acids. This chain's CDR3 is CSVGNSGGLEETQYF. CDR3 sequence (DNA): TGCAGCGTTGGCAATAGCGGGGGACTGGAAGAGACCCAGTACTTC.

This chain connects TRBV6-2 or TRBV6-3 to TRBJ2-3; no firm D call. The CDR3 covers 14 residues. Looked up from germline, CDR1 is MNHEY and CDR2 is SVGEGT. The ends were cut back, 5 bases at V and 5 bases at J, with 14 bases in the middle. The CDR3 here is CASSPVFIRDTQYF. The CDR3 DNA sequence: TGTGCCAGCAGTCCCGTTTTCATTCGAGATACGCAGTATTTT.

This clonotype was seen just once. The V and J genes are TRBV7-8 and TRBJ2-7; D might be TRBD1 (6 bases). This CDR3 contains 13 residues. Deletions cut 5 bases from V and 4 bases from J, with 12 bases between. Germline CDR1 SGHVS, CDR2 FQNEAQ. CDR3 nucleotide sequence: TGTGCCAGCAGCACGGACAGATTATACGAGCAGTACTTC. Amino acid sequence: CASSTDRLYEQYF.

The chain combines TRBV28 with TRBJ1-5; 7 bases map to TRBD1. CDR1 is MDHEN and CDR2 is SYDVKM in the germline V gene. This CDR3 has 16 amino acids. The ends lost 3 bases at V and 13 bases at J; junction bases unmatched: 18. CDR3 bases: TGTGCCAGCAGTTTTTCAAGAGGGGACAGCCCTAATAGGCAGCATTTT. This translates into CASSFSRGDSPNRQHF.

The V gene is TRBV6-5, the J gene TRBJ2-4; D might be TRBD1 or TRBD2, each matching 5 bases. CDR1 and CDR2 from the germline V gene are MNHEY and SVGAGI. V gave up 2 bases and J gave up 11 bases, with 13 bases separating them. The CDR3 contains 13 residues. This chain's CDR3 is CASSYPGTQVQYF. In DNA form, the CDR3 reads TGTGCCAGCAGTTACCCAGGGACCCAAGTTCAGTACTTC.